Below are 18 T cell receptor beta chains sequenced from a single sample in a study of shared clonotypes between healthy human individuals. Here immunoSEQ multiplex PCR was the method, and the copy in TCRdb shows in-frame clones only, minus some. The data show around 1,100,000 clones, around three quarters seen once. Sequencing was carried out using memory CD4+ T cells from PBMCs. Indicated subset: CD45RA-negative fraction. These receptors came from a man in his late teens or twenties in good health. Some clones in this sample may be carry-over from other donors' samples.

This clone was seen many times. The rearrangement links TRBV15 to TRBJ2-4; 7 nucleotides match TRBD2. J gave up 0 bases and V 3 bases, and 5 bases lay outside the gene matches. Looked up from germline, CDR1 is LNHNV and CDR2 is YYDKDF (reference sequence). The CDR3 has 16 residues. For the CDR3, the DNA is TGTGCCACCAGCAGGAGCGGGGAAGTAGCCAAAAACATTCAGTACTTC. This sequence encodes CATSRSGEVAKNIQYF.

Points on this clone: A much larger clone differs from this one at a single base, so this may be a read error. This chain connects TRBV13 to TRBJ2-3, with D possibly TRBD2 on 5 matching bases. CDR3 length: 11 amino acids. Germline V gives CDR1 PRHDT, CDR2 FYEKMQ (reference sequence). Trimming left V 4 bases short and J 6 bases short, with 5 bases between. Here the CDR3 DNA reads TGTGCCAGCAGCTCGGGGGATACGCAGTATTTT. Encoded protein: CASSSGDTQYF.

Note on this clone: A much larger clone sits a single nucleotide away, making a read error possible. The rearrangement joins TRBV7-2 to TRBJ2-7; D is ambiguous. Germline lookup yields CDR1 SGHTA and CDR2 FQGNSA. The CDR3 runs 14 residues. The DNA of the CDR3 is TGTGCCAGCAGCTTACAACCCGCAAGCTACGAGCAGCACTTC. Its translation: CASSLQPASYEQHF.

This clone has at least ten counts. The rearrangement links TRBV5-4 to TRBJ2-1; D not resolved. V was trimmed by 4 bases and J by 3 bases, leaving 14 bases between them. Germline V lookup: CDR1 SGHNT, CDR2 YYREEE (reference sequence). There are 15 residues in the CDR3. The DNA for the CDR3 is TGTGCCAGCAGCGCCAGCCAGTCAAACTACAATGAGCAGTTCTTC. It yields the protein CASSASQSNYNEQFF.

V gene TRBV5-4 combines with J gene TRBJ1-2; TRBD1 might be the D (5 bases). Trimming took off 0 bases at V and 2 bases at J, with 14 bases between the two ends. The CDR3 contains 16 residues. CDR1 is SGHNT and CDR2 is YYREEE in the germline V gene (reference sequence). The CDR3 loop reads CASSLGAPGRNYGYTF. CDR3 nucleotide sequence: TGTGCCAGCAGCTTGGGGGCCCCGGGACGGAACTATGGCTACACCTTC.

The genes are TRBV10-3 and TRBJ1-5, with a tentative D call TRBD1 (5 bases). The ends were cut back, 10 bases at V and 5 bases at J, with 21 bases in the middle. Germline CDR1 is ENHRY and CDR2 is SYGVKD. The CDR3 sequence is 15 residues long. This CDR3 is CATTGGGNGDQPQHF. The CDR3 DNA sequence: TGTGCCACCACAGGCGGGGGGAACGGGGATCAGCCCCAGCATTTT.

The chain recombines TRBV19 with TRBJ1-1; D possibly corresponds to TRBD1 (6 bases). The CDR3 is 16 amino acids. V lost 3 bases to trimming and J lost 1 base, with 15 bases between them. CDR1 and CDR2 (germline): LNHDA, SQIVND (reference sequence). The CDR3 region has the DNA TGTGCCAGTAGTATGGGGGGCAGGGGCACGAACACTGAAGCTTTCTTT. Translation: CASSMGGRGTNTEAFF.

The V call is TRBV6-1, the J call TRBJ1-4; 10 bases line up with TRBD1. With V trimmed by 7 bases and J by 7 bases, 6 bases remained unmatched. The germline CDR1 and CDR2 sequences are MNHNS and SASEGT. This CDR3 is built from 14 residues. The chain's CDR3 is CASTGRQGAEKLFF. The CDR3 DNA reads TGTGCCAGCACTGGACGACAGGGGGCTGAAAAACTGTTTTTT.

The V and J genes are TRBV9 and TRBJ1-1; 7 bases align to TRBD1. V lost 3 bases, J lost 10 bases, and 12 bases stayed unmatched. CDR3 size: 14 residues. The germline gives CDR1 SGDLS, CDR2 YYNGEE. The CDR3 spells CASSEGTTGHIAFF. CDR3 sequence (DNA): TGTGCCAGCAGCGAGGGGACGACAGGGCACATAGCTTTCTTT.

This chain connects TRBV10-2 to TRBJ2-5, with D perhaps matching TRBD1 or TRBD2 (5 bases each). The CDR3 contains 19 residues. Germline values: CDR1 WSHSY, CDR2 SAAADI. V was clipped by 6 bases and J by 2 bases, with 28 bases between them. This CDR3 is CASSLDIGTGTITQETQYF. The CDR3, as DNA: TGCGCCAGCAGCCTTGACATAGGGACGGGCACTATTACTCAAGAGACCCAGTACTTC.

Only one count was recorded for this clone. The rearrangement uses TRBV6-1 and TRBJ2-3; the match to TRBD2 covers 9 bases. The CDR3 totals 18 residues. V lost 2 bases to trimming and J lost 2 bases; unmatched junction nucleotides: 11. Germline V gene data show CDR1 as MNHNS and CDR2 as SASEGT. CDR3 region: CASSEFLAGDMYTDTQYF. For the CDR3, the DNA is TGTGCCAGCAGTGAATTCTTAGCGGGAGATATGTACACAGATACGCAGTATTTT.

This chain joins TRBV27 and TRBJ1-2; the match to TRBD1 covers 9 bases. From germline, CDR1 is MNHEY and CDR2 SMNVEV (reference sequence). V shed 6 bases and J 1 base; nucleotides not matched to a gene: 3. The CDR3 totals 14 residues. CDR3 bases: TGTGCCAGCAGCCGGACAGGGGATAACTATGGCTACACCTTC. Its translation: CASSRTGDNYGYTF.

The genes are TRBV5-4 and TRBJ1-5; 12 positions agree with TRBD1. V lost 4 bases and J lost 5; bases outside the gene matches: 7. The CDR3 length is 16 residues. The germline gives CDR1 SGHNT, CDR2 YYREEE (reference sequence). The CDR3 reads CASSDGTGGLDQPQHF. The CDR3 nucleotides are TGTGCCAGCAGCGACGGGACAGGGGGCCTCGATCAGCCCCAGCATTTT.

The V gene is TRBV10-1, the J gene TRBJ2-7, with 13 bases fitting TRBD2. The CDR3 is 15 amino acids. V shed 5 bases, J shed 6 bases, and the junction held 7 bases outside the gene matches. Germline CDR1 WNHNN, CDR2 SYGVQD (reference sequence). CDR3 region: CASSRGTSGIREQYF. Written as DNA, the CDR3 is TGCGCCAGCAGTCGTGGGACTAGCGGGATACGCGAGCAGTACTTC.

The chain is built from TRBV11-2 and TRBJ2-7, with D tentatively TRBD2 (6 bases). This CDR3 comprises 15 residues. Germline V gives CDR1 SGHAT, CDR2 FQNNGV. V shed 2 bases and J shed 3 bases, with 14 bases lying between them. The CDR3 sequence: CASSLWGVLNYEQYF. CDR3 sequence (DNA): TGTGCCAGCAGCTTATGGGGGGTCCTAAACTACGAGCAGTACTTC.

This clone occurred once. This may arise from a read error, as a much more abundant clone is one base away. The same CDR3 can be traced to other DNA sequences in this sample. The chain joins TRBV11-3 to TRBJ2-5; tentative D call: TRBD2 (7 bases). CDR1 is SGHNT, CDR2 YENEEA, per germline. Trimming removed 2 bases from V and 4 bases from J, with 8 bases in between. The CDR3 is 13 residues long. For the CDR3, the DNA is TGTGCCAGCAGCTTACGGGGGGCAGAGACCCAGTACTTC. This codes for CASSLRGAETQYF.

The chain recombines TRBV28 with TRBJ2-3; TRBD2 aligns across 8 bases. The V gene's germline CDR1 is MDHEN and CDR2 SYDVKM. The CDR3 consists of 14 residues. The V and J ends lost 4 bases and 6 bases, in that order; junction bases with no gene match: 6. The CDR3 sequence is CASSSGLAADTQYF. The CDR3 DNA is TGTGCCAGCAGTTCCGGACTAGCAGCCGATACGCAGTATTTT.

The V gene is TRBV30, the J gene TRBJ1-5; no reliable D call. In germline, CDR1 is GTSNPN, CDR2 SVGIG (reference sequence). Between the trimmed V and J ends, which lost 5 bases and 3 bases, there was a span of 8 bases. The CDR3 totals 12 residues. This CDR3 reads CAWAEYNQPQHF. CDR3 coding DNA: TGTGCCTGGGCGGAGTACAATCAGCCCCAGCATTTT.